One sample yielded the 27 T cell receptor beta chains listed below, sequenced in a study of cytomegalovirus exposure and HLA in healthy donors. The primer mix had 60 Vbeta and 13 Jbeta primers. Here immunoSEQ multiplex PCR was the method, and the copy in TCRdb shows in-frame clones only, minus some. Of about 130,000 clones listed, about 78% are singletons. The sample was PBMCs. These receptors were collected from a human donor in good health.

V gene TRBV18 combines with J gene TRBJ1-4; D might be TRBD1 (6 bases). Germline CDR1 KGHSH, CDR2 LQKENI. Trimming removed 3 bases at V and 7 bases at J, with 9 bases between. This CDR3 has 13 amino acids. The CDR3 loop reads CASSPRGSEKLFF. The CDR3 region has the DNA TGTGCCAGCTCACCCAGGGGTTCTGAAAAACTGTTTTTT.

This rearrangement joins TRBV19 to TRBJ2-3; no reliable D call. The CDR3 totals 14 residues. The germline V gene has CDR1 LNHDA and CDR2 SQIVND (reference sequence). With 10 bases removed from V and 1 base from J, the gap between germline ends came to 15 bases. CDR3 in DNA: TGTGCCAACCCGGCCCTAGAGGGCACAGATACGCAGTATTTT. Translating it yields CANPALEGTDTQYF.

The rearrangement uses TRBV6-1 and TRBJ1-1, with D maybe TRBD1 (6 bases). The length of the CDR3 is 14 residues. The V end lost 2 bases, the J end lost 4 bases, and 11 bases lay between the germline ends. Germline CDR1 MNHNS, CDR2 SASEGT. This CDR3 is CASSERGGLTEAFF. The DNA of the CDR3 is TGTGCCAGCAGTGAAAGAGGGGGTCTCACTGAAGCTTTCTTT.

The table lists this clone with a count of one. This rearrangement joins TRBV30 to TRBJ2-1, with D tentatively TRBD1 (5 bases). V dropped 2 bases and J dropped 4 bases, with 12 bases sitting between them. The germline V gene encodes CDR1 GTSNPN and CDR2 SVGIG (reference sequence). The CDR3 has 14 amino acids. Here the CDR3 reads CAWSSKRGYNEQFF. As DNA, the CDR3 is TGTGCCTGGAGTTCAAAAAGGGGATACAATGAGCAGTTCTTC.

CDR3 nucleotide sequence: TGTGCCAGCTCACTCCTCCCTGAGAGCTCTGGAAACACCATATATTTT. It yields the protein CASSLLPESSGNTIYF. J is TRBJ1-3 and V is TRBV18; D unresolved. Germline CDR1 and CDR2: KGHSH and LQKENI. This CDR3 contains 16 residues. V was clipped by 4 bases and J by 0 bases, with 13 bases between them.

This clone has only a few counts. This chain links TRBV11-2 with TRBJ2-7, with a weak D call TRBD2 (5 bases). The germline V gene has CDR1 SGHAT and CDR2 FQNNGV. The CDR3 spans 13 residues. Trimming removed 6 bases at V and 2 bases at J, with 11 bases between. The CDR3 nucleotides are TGTGCCAGCAGGGACCGGGGTGCCTACGAGCAGTACTTC. Its protein is CASRDRGAYEQYF. The variable domain in full, completed from reference TRBV11-2 and TRBJ2-7, reads EAGVAQSPRYKIIEKRQSVAFWCNPISGHATLYWYQQILGQGPKLLIQFQNNGVVDDSQLPKDRFSAERLKGVDSTLKIQPAKLEDSAVYLCASRDRGAYEQYFGPGTRLTVT.

The chain combines TRBV7-9 with TRBJ2-7; TRBD2 matches at 11 bases. Germline CDR1 is SEHNR and CDR2 is FQNEAQ (reference sequence). CDR3 length: 18 residues. The V segment lost 5 bases and the J segment 7 bases; nucleotides outside the gene matches: 19. This chain's CDR3 is CASSPQTRLAGSVWEQYF. The CDR3 nucleotides are TGTGCCAGCAGCCCCCAAACCAGACTAGCGGGAAGCGTGTGGGAGCAGTACTTC.

V and J are TRBV9 and TRBJ1-1; TRBD1 agrees at 11 bases. With 5 bases clipped from V and 1 base from J, the junction kept 7 bases outside the gene matches. CDR3 size: 16 residues. In germline, CDR1 is SGDLS, CDR2 YYNGEE. The CDR3 DNA is TGTGCCAGCAGTGGGGACAGGGGGGAGTCGAACACTGAAGCTTTCTTT. This sequence encodes CASSGDRGESNTEAFF.

The J gene is TRBJ1-2, the V gene TRBV30; no definite D call. The V and J ends lost 5 bases and 0 bases respectively, with 13 bases between them. The CDR3 has 14 residues. Germline CDR1 and CDR2: GTSNPN and SVGIG (reference sequence). This CDR3 reads CAWVRGLANYGYTF. In DNA, the CDR3 is TGTGCCTGGGTCCGGGGTCTAGCTAACTATGGCTACACCTTC.

This clone was observed a few times. The J gene is TRBJ2-3, the V gene TRBV7-2, with TRBD1 matching over 7 bases. Germline assignment: CDR1 SGHTA and CDR2 FQGNSA. The CDR3 consists of 16 residues. Trimming took 5 bases from V and 0 from J; bases not matched to a gene: 8. The CDR3 DNA is TGTGCCAGCAGCCGCAATCCGGGACAGAGCACAGATACGCAGTATTTT. Translation: CASSRNPGQSTDTQYF.

V usage is TRBV28 and J usage is TRBJ2-7; TRBD2 agrees at 8 bases. The J segment lost 0 bases and the V segment lost 3 bases, leaving 10 bases of the junction unmatched. The CDR3 spans 17 residues. The V gene's germline CDR1 is MDHEN and CDR2 SYDVKM. CDR3 protein: CASSFVTLAGLSYEQYF. CDR3 sequence (DNA): TGTGCCAGCAGTTTTGTGACGCTAGCGGGCCTCTCCTACGAGCAGTACTTC.

The J gene is TRBJ2-5, the V gene TRBV7-2, with D possibly matching TRBD2 (6 bases). From germline, CDR1 is SGHTA and CDR2 FQGNSA. The CDR3 is 15 amino acids. Trimming took off 0 bases at V and 5 bases at J, with 13 bases between the two ends. The CDR3 reads CASSLARGSWETQYF. In DNA form, the CDR3 reads TGTGCCAGCAGCTTAGCGCGGGGCTCATGGGAGACCCAGTACTTC.

The rearrangement uses TRBV15 and TRBJ2-4, with 8 bases fitting TRBD2. The germline CDR1 and CDR2 sequences are LNHNV and YYDKDF (reference sequence). The CDR3 spans 17 residues. V gave up 1 base and J gave up 3 bases; unmatched junction bases: 8. The CDR3, as DNA: TGTGCCACCAGCAGAGGAATTAGCGGGAACGGCAAAAACATTCAGTACTTC. Translation gives CATSRGISGNGKNIQYF.

This clone was found a few times. This chain uses TRBV4-3 with TRBJ2-2; D is perhaps TRBD2 (6 bases). Germline lookup yields CDR1 LGHNA and CDR2 YSLEER. The CDR3 consists of 15 residues. V was clipped by 4 bases and J by 2 bases, with 11 bases between them. The CDR3 region is CASSPGGANTGELFF. The CDR3 DNA sequence: TGCGCCAGCAGCCCCGGCGGGGCAAACACCGGGGAGCTGTTTTTT.

This clone came up once. The chain recombines TRBV11-2 with TRBJ2-1, with a possible D match to TRBD1 (5 bases). Deletions cut 4 bases from V and 0 bases from J, with 13 bases between. Germline-derived CDR1 and CDR2 are SGHAT and FQNNGV. CDR3 length: 16 amino acids. CDR3 protein: CASSWGAVSSYNEQFF. The CDR3 coding sequence is TGTGCCAGCAGCTGGGGCGCCGTCAGCTCCTACAATGAGCAGTTCTTC. The full variable domain, rest sourced from reference TRBV11-2 and TRBJ2-1, is EAGVAQSPRYKIIEKRQSVAFWCNPISGHATLYWYQQILGQGPKLLIQFQNNGVVDDSQLPKDRFSAERLKGVDSTLKIQPAKLEDSAVYLCASSWGAVSSYNEQFFGPGTRLTVL.

V is TRBV28 and J is TRBJ2-7; D gene uncertain. The ends were cut back, 10 bases at V and 5 bases at J, with 12 bases in the middle. CDR3 length equals 11 residues. Germline assignment: CDR1 MDHEN and CDR2 SYDVKM. The CDR3 DNA sequence: TGTGCCACGTACTCGCGGAACGAGCAGTACTTC. It translates to CATYSRNEQYF.

In this sample, this clone turned up a few times. V is TRBV19 and J is TRBJ1-1, with D possibly TRBD1 on 5 matching bases. The CDR3 covers 14 residues. Trimming pared 5 bases from V and 5 bases from J, leaving 15 bases between. Germline V gene sequence: CDR1 LNHDA, CDR2 SQIVND (reference sequence). The CDR3 here is CASSPGTAATEAFF. DNA for the CDR3: TGTGCCAGTAGTCCCGGGACTGCCGCAACTGAAGCTTTCTTT.

The chain couples TRBV29-1 to TRBJ2-6, with 10 bases lining up with TRBD1. V was clipped by 4 bases and J by 0 bases; unmatched bases: 0. The germline CDR1 and CDR2 sequences are SQVTM and ANQGSEA. This CDR3 is 15 amino acids long. The CDR3 region is CSVGQGASGANVLTF. CDR3 bases: TGCAGCGTTGGACAGGGGGCCTCTGGGGCCAACGTCCTGACTTTC.

This clone has a handful of counts. V gene TRBV27 combines with J gene TRBJ1-1; D not resolved. The CDR3 spans 16 residues. The ends were cut back, 3 bases at V and 1 base at J, with 15 bases in the middle. CDR1 and CDR2 from the germline V gene are MNHEY and SMNVEV (reference sequence). CDR3 bases: TGTGCCAGCAGTTTCCGCCCCCTAATAAGGAACACTGAAGCTTTCTTT. Translation: CASSFRPLIRNTEAFF.

The rearrangement joins TRBV6-1 to TRBJ2-7, with TRBD1 matching over 9 bases. The CDR3 is 14 residues long. Germline V CDR1 and CDR2: MNHNS, SASEGT. The ends lost 6 bases at V and 0 bases at J; junction bases unmatched: 3. The CDR3 nucleotides read TGTGCCAGCAGGCTGACAGGGGGCTCCTACGAGCAGTACTTC. Translating it yields CASRLTGGSYEQYF.

The chain carries TRBV10-3 and TRBJ1-4; perhaps TRBD1 as D (5 bases). CDR3 size: 12 residues. Trimming left V 11 bases short and J 7 bases short, with 14 bases between. CDR1 is ENHRY, CDR2 SYGVKD, per germline. The CDR3 coding sequence is TGTGCCGCCGGGCCCACAGGTGAAAAACTGTTTTTT. Translated: CAAGPTGEKLFF.

V usage is TRBV29-1 and J usage is TRBJ1-5; TRBD1 is a possible D gene (5 bases). The CDR3 extends over 13 amino acids. The V gene's germline CDR1 is SQVTM and CDR2 ANQGSEA. With 4 bases removed from V and 6 bases from J, the gap between germline ends came to 13 bases. DNA of the CDR3: TGCAGCGTTGGCCAGGGTCAACGTCAGCCCCAGCATTTT. Translating gives CSVGQGQRQPQHF.

V is TRBV2 and J is TRBJ2-1, with 14 positions matching TRBD2. J lost 7 bases, V lost 0 bases, and 2 bases had no gene match. Germline values: CDR1 SNHLY, CDR2 FYNNEI. This CDR3 is built from 16 residues. The CDR3 is CASSEAGLAGVNEQFF. CDR3 bases: TGTGCCAGCAGTGAAGCGGGACTAGCGGGAGTAAATGAGCAGTTCTTC.

This clone was recorded only once. The V gene is TRBV19, the J gene TRBJ1-1; 7 nucleotides line up with TRBD1. The length of the CDR3 is 14 residues. Per germline, CDR1 LNHDA and CDR2 SQIVND (reference sequence). J was trimmed by 4 bases and V by 5 bases; bases with no gene match: 7. The CDR3 here is CASSVTGALTEAFF. CDR3 bases: TGTGCCAGTAGTGTTACAGGGGCCCTCACTGAAGCTTTCTTT.

The chain combines TRBV4-2 with TRBJ1-1; D gene unclear. The CDR3 spans 15 residues. Between the trimmed V and J ends, which lost 1 base and 3 bases, there was a span of 12 bases. CDR1 is LGHNA and CDR2 is YNFKEQ in the germline V gene. The CDR3 DNA sequence: TGTGCCAGCAGCCAAGGGCACCGCCTGGACACTGAAGCTTTCTTT. It specifies CASSQGHRLDTEAFF.

V and J are TRBV19 and TRBJ1-6; TRBD1 is a possible D gene (5 bases). Germline assignment: CDR1 LNHDA and CDR2 SQIVND (reference sequence). V was pared by 8 bases and J by 1 base, with 9 bases between. The CDR3 spans 14 residues. CDR3 region: CASQQESYNSPLHF. The CDR3 coding sequence is TGTGCCAGTCAACAGGAGTCCTATAATTCACCCCTCCACTTT.

This clone turned up a few times. The J gene is TRBJ1-3, the V gene TRBV30; maybe TRBD1 (5 bases). CDR1 is GTSNPN and CDR2 is SVGIG in the germline V gene (reference sequence). The CDR3 covers 12 residues. The V gene lost 4 bases and the J gene lost 8 bases, with 12 bases spanning the gap. For the CDR3, the DNA is TGTGCCTGGACTCTAGGGGTGGACACCATATATTTT. Protein sequence: CAWTLGVDTIYF.